Shown below are 21 T cell receptor beta chains from a single sample sequenced in a study of blood T cell repertoires in COVID-19. Only in-frame clones appear in the TCRdb table, and some are missing; sequencing was by immunoSEQ multiplex PCR. The sample records fewer than 250,000 clones, just under 90% being singletons. The sequencing sample was made of PBMCs or T cells enriched from blood (not recorded which). These receptors were taken from a man aged 50 or older who had been exposed to COVID-19.

CDR3 in amino acids: CASSYRLAADTQYF. The CDR3, as DNA: TGTGCCAGCAGTTACCGATTAGCAGCAGATACGCAGTATTTT. The chain combines TRBV6-5 with TRBJ2-3, with unresolved D. Germline CDR1 reads MNHEY; CDR2 reads SVGAGI. The ends were cut back, 2 bases at V and 4 bases at J, with 10 bases in the middle. The CDR3 extends over 14 amino acids.

The V call is TRBV19, the J call TRBJ2-1, with TRBD1 identical over 7 bases. CDR1 and CDR2 from the germline V gene are LNHDA and SQIVND (reference sequence). V lost 5 bases, J lost 5 bases, and 12 bases stayed unmatched. The CDR3 totals 16 residues. Here the CDR3 DNA reads TGTGCCAGTAGTTATAATACAGGGGTCCTACACAATGAGCAGTTCTTC. As protein: CASSYNTGVLHNEQFF.

J is TRBJ1-6 and V is TRBV2; D may be TRBD1 (5 bases). The CDR3 extends over 14 amino acids. Germline values: CDR1 SNHLY, CDR2 FYNNEI. V lost 5 bases, J lost 6 bases, and 11 bases lay in between. The CDR3 protein is CASSMGRVNSPLHF. The CDR3 DNA follows: TGTGCCAGCAGTATGGGCAGGGTTAATTCACCCCTCCACTTT.

This sequence joins TRBV7-8 and TRBJ1-1, with D perhaps matching TRBD1 (5 bases). CDR1 and CDR2 (germline): SGHVS, FQNEAQ. CDR3 length: 14 residues. V lost 4 bases and J 4 bases, leaving 13 bases between the germline ends. The CDR3 DNA sequence: TGTGCCAGCAGCTGGGGGACTTCTGGCACTGAAGCTTTCTTT. Protein sequence: CASSWGTSGTEAFF. The complete variable domain, with remaining parts taken from reference TRBV7-8 and TRBJ1-1, reads GAGVSQSPRYKVAKRGQDVALRCDPISGHVSLFWYQQALGQGPEFLTYFQNEAQLDKSGLPSDRFFAERPEGSVSTLKIQRTQQEDSAVYLCASSWGTSGTEAFFGQGTRLTVV.

The chain recombines TRBV19 with TRBJ2-3, with 8 bases that match TRBD2. Looked up from germline, CDR1 is LNHDA and CDR2 is SQIVND (reference sequence). V lost 7 bases to trimming and J lost 2 bases; unmatched junction nucleotides: 17. The CDR3 length is 18 residues. The CDR3 bases are TGTGCCAGTACCGGGCAGGGCGAACGCGGGGGGAACACAGATACGCAGTATTTT. It translates to CASTGQGERGGNTDTQYF.

CDR3 sequence: CASSAGRGWGVSGYTF. In DNA form, the CDR3 reads TGTGCCAGCAGCGCAGGCAGAGGCTGGGGAGTCTCTGGCTACACCTTC. The rearrangement uses TRBV11-3 and TRBJ1-2; D gene uncertain. The CDR3 consists of 16 residues. Germline CDR1 is SGHNT and CDR2 is YENEEA. Trimming stripped 5 bases from V and 7 bases from J, with 23 bases between. The full variable domain, rest sourced from reference TRBV11-3 and TRBJ1-2, is EAGVVQSPRYKIIEKKQPVAFWCNPISGHNTLYWYLQNLGQGPELLIRYENEEAVDDSQLPKDRFSAERLKGVDSTLKIQPAELGDSAVYLCASSAGRGWGVSGYTFGSGTRLTVV.

V usage is TRBV4-1 and J usage is TRBJ2-3; 9 bases line up with TRBD2. The CDR3 is 18 residues long. CDR1 is MGHRA, CDR2 YSYEKL, per germline. The ends lost 3 bases at V and 0 bases at J; junction bases unmatched: 10. The CDR3 coding sequence is TGCGCCAGCAGCCACCGACCCGGGACTAGCTCTAGCACAGATACGCAGTATTTT. Translated, it gives CASSHRPGTSSSTDTQYF.

The chain links TRBV18 to TRBJ2-7; the D gene is possibly TRBD2 (5 bases). This CDR3 comprises 13 residues. Germline assignment: CDR1 KGHSH and CDR2 LQKENI. Trimming took off 2 bases at V and 6 bases at J, with 11 bases between the two ends. CDR3 nucleotide sequence: TGTGCCAGCTCACCAAGTCTTGCGGGCGAGCAGTACGTC. Amino acids: CASSPSLAGEQYV.

The V and J genes are TRBV28 and TRBJ2-2; no definite D call. In germline, CDR1 is MDHEN, CDR2 SYDVKM. The CDR3 length is 12 residues. With 6 bases removed from V and 4 bases from J, the gap between germline ends came to 6 bases. The CDR3 region has the DNA TGTGCCAGCAGACGCAGCACCGGGGAGCTGTTTTTT. Translating gives CASRRSTGELFF. The full variable domain, its missing parts supplied by reference TRBV28 and TRBJ2-2, is DVKVTQSSRYLVKRTGEKVFLECVQDMDHENMFWYRQDPGLGLRLIYFSYDVKMKEKGDIPEGYSVSREKKERFSLILESASTNQTSMYLCASRRSTGELFFGEGSRLTVL.

With respect to this clone: Different DNA sequences within this sample yield the same CDR3. The J gene is TRBJ2-1, the V gene TRBV7-9; TRBD1 matches at 9 bases. Per the germline V gene, CDR1 is SEHNR and CDR2 is FQNEAQ (reference sequence). Trimming removed 4 bases from V and 5 bases from J; junction bases left unmatched: 6. The length of the CDR3 is 15 residues. The CDR3 loop reads CASSSTGGPDNEQFF. CDR3 DNA sequence: TGTGCCAGCAGCTCAACAGGGGGCCCAGACAATGAGCAGTTCTTC. The full variable domain, rest sourced from reference TRBV7-9 and TRBJ2-1, is DTGVSQNPRHKITKRGQNVTFRCDPISEHNRLYWYRQTLGQGPEFLTYFQNEAQLEKSRLLSDRFSAERPKGSFSTLEIQRTEQGDSAMYLCASSSTGGPDNEQFFGPGTRLTVL.

The gene calls are TRBV18 and TRBJ1-2; TRBD1 aligns across 7 bases. Trimming at V came to 3 bases and at J to 8 bases, leaving 21 bases not matched to a gene. The CDR3 runs 18 residues. The germline V gene encodes CDR1 KGHSH and CDR2 LQKENI. The CDR3 bases are TGTGCCAGCTCACCGACAGGGTCGGAAGGTCTTTTGTTCGACGGCTACACCTTC. It is translated as CASSPTGSEGLLFDGYTF.

The chain combines TRBV21-1 with TRBJ1-1; the table's D call of TRBD1 was not tested on the DNA. TRBV21-1 is recorded as a pseudogene. There are 15 residues in the CDR3. CDR3 amino acids: CASSKHAKRGTEAFF. In DNA form, the CDR3 reads TGTGCCAGCAGCAAACATGCAAAAAGGGGCACTGAAGCTTTCTTT.

This rearrangement joins TRBV13 to TRBJ1-2, with TRBD1 identical over 9 bases. CDR1 PRHDT and CDR2 FYEKMQ come from the germline V gene (reference sequence). J was trimmed by 4 bases and V by 2 bases; bases with no gene match: 11. The CDR3 runs 17 residues. The CDR3 reads CASSLFRDRAVGYGYTF. The DNA for the CDR3 is TGTGCCAGCAGCTTATTCAGGGACAGGGCGGTAGGCTATGGCTACACCTTC.

The chain couples TRBV5-1 to TRBJ2-7, with 10 bases aligning to TRBD1. The CDR3 runs 14 residues. Germline V gene lookup returns CDR1 SGHRS and CDR2 YFSETQ. V lost 4 bases and J lost 7; bases outside the gene matches: 8. The DNA of the CDR3 is TGCGCCAGCAGCCCAGGGACAGGGGCCGGGGAGCAGTACTTC. Translated: CASSPGTGAGEQYF.

The genes are TRBV7-6 and TRBJ2-2, with D possibly matching TRBD1 (8 bases). This CDR3 region has 15 residues. Trimming removed 5 bases from V and 5 bases from J, with 15 bases in between. Germline V gene data show CDR1 as SGHVS and CDR2 as FNYEAQ. This CDR3 is CASSPTGEGTGELFF. CDR3 coding DNA: TGTGCCAGCAGCCCGACAGGGGAGGGAACCGGGGAGCTGTTTTTT.

Notes on this clone: The sample carries other DNA sequences with the same CDR3. The chain joins TRBV7-2 to TRBJ2-1; D is perhaps TRBD2 (5 bases). The CDR3 runs 13 residues. The V end was cut by 5 bases, the J end by 4 bases, with 9 bases between. CDR1 SGHTA and CDR2 FQGNSA come from the germline V gene. The CDR3 nucleotides read TGTGCCAGCAGCCCTACTAGTTACAATGAGCAGTTCTTC. Translated, it gives CASSPTSYNEQFF.

This clone was found once. This chain uses TRBV2 with TRBJ1-4, with D possibly matching TRBD1 (5 bases). Germline CDR1 is SNHLY and CDR2 is FYNNEI. Trimming shortened V by 6 bases and J by 3 bases, and 14 bases separated the two germline ends. The CDR3 has 15 amino acids. The CDR3 DNA reads as TGTGCCAGCAGCAACGACAGTCAATCTAATGAAAAACTGTTTTTT. It translates to CASSNDSQSNEKLFF.

This chain uses TRBV10-3 with TRBJ2-1; maybe TRBD2 (5 bases). Germline V gene lookup returns CDR1 ENHRY and CDR2 SYGVKD. The ends were cut back, 3 bases at V and 3 bases at J, with 12 bases in the middle. The CDR3 is 15 amino acids. As DNA, the CDR3 is TGTGCCATCAGTGAAGTCGGGGTCAACTACAATGAGCAGTTCTTC. As protein: CAISEVGVNYNEQFF.

The J gene is TRBJ2-3, the V gene TRBV3-1 (or the pseudogene TRBV3-2), with a tentative D call TRBD2 (6 bases). The CDR3 sequence is 16 residues long. Trimming removed 0 bases from V and 8 bases from J, with 18 bases in between. The V gene's germline CDR1 is LGHDT and CDR2 YNNKEL (reference sequence). CDR3 protein: CASSQEAGKGSGTQYF. Here the CDR3 DNA reads TGTGCCAGCAGCCAAGAGGCGGGAAAGGGATCAGGTACGCAGTATTTT.

V is TRBV5-1 and J is TRBJ2-3; tentative D call: TRBD2 (7 bases). This CDR3 has 15 residues. V was cut by 1 base and J by 4 bases, with 13 bases left in between. Per germline, CDR1 SGHRS and CDR2 YFSETQ. The CDR3 here is CASSLRTGGPDTQYF. DNA for the CDR3: TGCGCCAGCAGCTTGCGTACGGGGGGCCCAGATACGCAGTATTTT.

This chain connects TRBV18 to TRBJ1-1; D is uncertain. Trimming cost V 0 bases and J 1 base, with 6 bases left between them. The CDR3 runs 14 residues. Looked up from germline, CDR1 is KGHSH and CDR2 is LQKENI. DNA for the CDR3: TGTGCCAGCTCACCACCAGCCGCGAACACTGAAGCTTTCTTT. Amino acid sequence: CASSPPAANTEAFF.